These 20 T cell receptor beta chains came from one sample sequenced in a study of CD8+CD57+ T cells in acquired aplastic anemia. Investigators profiled TCR beta VDJ and CDR3 from genomic DNA template. TCRdb reprocessed the reads with MiXCR, giving one entry per CDR3 protein. The sample lists around 230,000 distinct CDR3 sequences, 61% seen once, with about 31% in the top ten. Sequenced input: sorted CD4+, CD8+, or CD8+CD57+ T cells (not recorded which) from PBMCs. These receptors originate from a human donor in good health.

V usage is TRBV5-1 and J usage is TRBJ1-2, with a tentative D call TRBD1 (6 bases). This CDR3 is built from 15 residues. Trimming cost V 4 bases and J 0 bases, with 13 bases left between them. Per germline, CDR1 SGHRS and CDR2 YFSETQ. The chain's CDR3 is CASSDTGSPNYGYTF. CDR3 coding DNA: TGCGCCAGCAGCGATACAGGGTCCCCTAACTATGGCTACACCTTC. Together with reference TRBV5-1 and TRBJ1-2, the CDR3 gives the full variable domain: KAGVTQTPRYLIKTRGQQVTLSCSPISGHRSVSWYQQTPGQGLQFLFEYFSETQRNKGNFPGRFSGRQFSNSRSEMNVSTLELGDSALYLCASSDTGSPNYGYTFGSGTRLTVV.

This chain links TRBV29-1 with TRBJ2-3; 15 bases line up with TRBD2. V was clipped by 0 bases and J by 6 bases; unmatched bases: 7. The CDR3 consists of 17 residues. Germline-derived CDR1 and CDR2 are SQVTM and ANQGSEA. The DNA of the CDR3 is TGCAGCGTTGAAGAGATGGGACTAGCGGGAGGTAGGGATACGCAGTATTTT. It translates to CSVEEMGLAGGRDTQYF.

V gene TRBV7-9 combines with J gene TRBJ1-1, with D possibly being TRBD1 (6 bases). The germline CDR1 and CDR2 sequences are SEHNR and FQNEAQ (reference sequence). The CDR3 is made up of 13 amino acids. V was shortened by 5 bases and J by 6 bases, with 13 bases between the two germline ends. CDR3 in amino acids: CASSVLQGAEAFF. CDR3 nucleotides: TGTGCCAGCAGCGTACTACAGGGAGCTGAAGCTTTCTTT.

J is TRBJ2-3 and V is TRBV14; 7 bases are shared with TRBD2. V dropped 5 bases and J dropped 1; count of bases not matched to a gene: 9. Germline V gene data show CDR1 as SGHDN and CDR2 as FVKESK. The CDR3 is 16 amino acids. The DNA of the CDR3 is TGTGCCAGCAGCAAAGGGACTAATCGTGGCACAGATACGCAGTATTTT. Protein product: CASSKGTNRGTDTQYF.

In its sample, this clonotype was seen a few times. This sequence joins TRBV14 and TRBJ1-2, with D possibly matching TRBD1 (5 bases). V lost 0 bases and J lost 6, with 23 bases in between. The CDR3 has 18 amino acids. Germline V gives CDR1 SGHDN, CDR2 FVKESK. The CDR3 is CASSQESLRLNQGNGYTF. The CDR3 coding sequence is TGTGCCAGCAGCCAAGAATCCCTAAGACTAAATCAGGGCAATGGCTACACCTTC. The variable domain in full, with the rest retrieved from reference TRBV14 and TRBJ1-2, is EAGVTQFPSHSVIEKGQTVTLRCDPISGHDNLYWYRRVMGKEIKFLLHFVKESKQDESGMPNNRFLAERTGGTYSTLKVQPAELEDSGVYFCASSQESLRLNQGNGYTFGSGTRLTVV.

The CDR3 region is CASSRDELAGELLPRGQYF. The CDR3 region has the DNA TGTGCCAGCAGTAGAGACGAACTAGCGGGAGAACTCCTCCCAAGGGGCCAGTACTTC. This rearrangement joins TRBV9 to TRBJ2-5; 11 bases agree with TRBD2. The CDR3 runs 19 residues. V gave up 5 bases and J gave up 10 bases; unmatched junction bases: 25. Germline V CDR1 and CDR2: SGDLS, YYNGEE.

On this clonotype: The CDR3 end shows no conserved phenylalanine or tryptophan, and so a read error is likely. The limits of the CDR3 on the DNA are not certain, so only TCRdb's listed CDR3 is given. This chain connects TRBV29-1 to TRBJ2-5; TRBD1, the table's D call, was not compared with the DNA. The CDR3 length equals 13 residues, ends included. Germline V gene data show CDR1 as SQVTM and CDR2 as ANQGSEA. The CDR3 is CSYVDPHGYTFGS.

The rearrangement links TRBV7-9 to TRBJ1-2; 7 bases agree with TRBD1. This CDR3 region has 15 residues. V lost 5 bases to trimming and J lost 1 base; unmatched junction nucleotides: 7. Germline V gives CDR1 SEHNR, CDR2 FQNEAQ (reference sequence). The CDR3 nucleotides read TGTGCCAGCAGCCCAGGGACAGCCTTTAACTATGGCTACACCTTC. It codes for CASSPGTAFNYGYTF.

The gene calls are TRBV20-1 and TRBJ2-5, with 8 bases fitting TRBD2. TRBJ2-1 explains the end of the DNA better; the J call may be wrong. Germline assignment: CDR1 DFQATT and CDR2 SNEGSKA (reference sequence). CDR3 size: 15 residues. The CDR3: CSARDPTGGKNEQFF. For the CDR3, the DNA is TGCAGTGCTAGAGATCCTACGGGGGGGAAAAATGAGCAGTTCTTC.

This chain uses TRBV9 with TRBJ2-2; TRBD1 might be the D (6 bases). V lost 1 base and J lost 6, with 7 bases in between. This CDR3 has 13 residues. CDR1 SGDLS and CDR2 YYNGEE come from the germline V gene. CDR3 protein: CASSVSGAGELFF. DNA of the CDR3: TGTGCCAGCAGCGTATCAGGGGCCGGGGAGCTGTTTTTT.

This sequence joins TRBV9 and TRBJ1-4; D perhaps matches TRBD1 (5 bases). The ends were cut back, 0 bases at V and 4 bases at J, with 13 bases in the middle. The CDR3 has 16 amino acids. The germline gives CDR1 SGDLS, CDR2 YYNGEE. CDR3 bases: TGTGCCAGCAGCGTAGCCTGGGGCGGGCTTAATGAAAAACTGTTTTTT. It is translated as CASSVAWGGLNEKLFF.

This sequence joins TRBV5-6 and TRBJ1-6; TRBD1 might be the D (5 bases). The CDR3 extends over 16 amino acids. V was pared by 0 bases and J by 10 bases, with 17 bases between. Germline CDR1 and CDR2: SGHDT and YYEEEE. CDR3 sequence reads: CASSLVSAGMGSPLHF. The CDR3 bases are TGTGCCAGCAGCTTGGTTAGCGCAGGGATGGGATCACCCCTCCACTTT. Combining the CDR3 with reference TRBV5-6 and TRBJ1-6 gives the whole variable domain DAGVTQSPTHLIKTRGQQVTLRCSPKSGHDTVSWYQQALGQGPQFIFQYYEEEERQRGNFPDRFSGHQFPNYSSELNVNALLLGDSALYLCASSLVSAGMGSPLHFGNGTRLTVT.

As to this clonotype: The DNA is left out, because the CDR3 cannot be placed on it with certainty; the CDR3 is given as TCRdb lists it. This chain joins TRBV10-1 and TRBJ2-2; the tabulated D call, TRBD1, remains unverified against the DNA. The CDR3 totals 23 residues, both ends included. Per the germline V gene, CDR1 is WNHNN and CDR2 is SYGVQD (reference sequence). CDR3 sequence: CASSEGLVGHEQYFGPGTGELFF.

This clonotype was picked up many times. The chain is built from TRBV5-6 and TRBJ1-5, with D unclear. Trimming stripped 4 bases from V and 0 bases from J, with 14 bases between. Germline loops: CDR1 SGHDT, CDR2 YYEEEE. The CDR3 covers 16 residues. CDR3 region: CASSQKTVYSNQPQHF. The CDR3 nucleotides read TGTGCCAGCAGCCAAAAGACGGTGTATAGCAATCAGCCCCAGCATTTT.

This chain links TRBV20-1 with TRBJ1-5, with a tentative D call TRBD1 (6 bases). Germline loops: CDR1 DFQATT, CDR2 SNEGSKA (reference sequence). The ends were cut back, 6 bases at V and 13 bases at J, with 16 bases in the middle. This CDR3 region has 11 residues. CDR3 amino acids: CSARHPGTQHF. The CDR3 DNA sequence: TGCAGTGCCAGACACCCCGGGACACAGCATTTT.

This clonotype was seen a handful of times. This rearrangement joins TRBV30 to TRBJ1-2; D possibly corresponds to TRBD1 (5 bases). V was shortened by 3 bases and J by 4 bases, with 9 bases between the two germline ends. The germline CDR1 and CDR2 sequences are GTSNPN and SVGIG (reference sequence). The CDR3 sequence is 12 residues long. CDR3 nucleotides: TGTGCCTGGAGGTCAACAGGCTATGGCTACACCTTC. It yields the protein CAWRSTGYGYTF.

The chain uses TRBV7-3 and TRBJ2-1; TRBD1 might be the D (5 bases). Trimming removed 0 bases from V and 8 bases from J, with 8 bases in between. The CDR3 runs 13 residues. The germline gives CDR1 SGHTA, CDR2 FQGTGA. The DNA for the CDR3 is TGTGCCAGCAGCTTAACATCAGGGTATGAGCAGTTCTTC. This sequence encodes CASSLTSGYEQFF.

This clonotype was seen many times. The rearrangement joins TRBV5-6 to TRBJ1-2, with 12 nucleotides matching TRBD1. The CDR3 has 16 residues. Germline CDR1 reads SGHDT; CDR2 reads YYEEEE. With 1 base clipped from V and 8 bases from J, the junction kept 9 bases outside the gene matches. The CDR3 nucleotides are TGTGCCAGCAGCTTGTTAATGGGACAGGGGGCGCAGGGCTACACCTTC. Protein: CASSLLMGQGAQGYTF.

This clonotype has at least ten counts. The rearrangement links TRBV19 to TRBJ2-4; 8 nucleotides align to TRBD2. The CDR3 runs to 15 residues. V dropped 3 bases and J dropped 7; count of bases not matched to a gene: 8. CDR1 is LNHDA, CDR2 SQIVND, per germline (reference sequence). The CDR3 protein is CASSIGAGGLNIQYF. CDR3 DNA: TGTGCCAGTAGTATCGGGGCGGGAGGCCTGAACATTCAGTACTTC.

Ten or more counts support this clonotype. The V and J genes are TRBV12-3 or TRBV12-4 and TRBJ1-1; D gene uncertain. V lost 6 bases and J 4 bases, leaving 6 bases between the germline ends. The CDR3 has 11 amino acids. The CDR3 region has the DNA TGTGCCAGCAGGCTGGGCACTGAAGCTTTCTTT. Translation gives CASRLGTEAFF.